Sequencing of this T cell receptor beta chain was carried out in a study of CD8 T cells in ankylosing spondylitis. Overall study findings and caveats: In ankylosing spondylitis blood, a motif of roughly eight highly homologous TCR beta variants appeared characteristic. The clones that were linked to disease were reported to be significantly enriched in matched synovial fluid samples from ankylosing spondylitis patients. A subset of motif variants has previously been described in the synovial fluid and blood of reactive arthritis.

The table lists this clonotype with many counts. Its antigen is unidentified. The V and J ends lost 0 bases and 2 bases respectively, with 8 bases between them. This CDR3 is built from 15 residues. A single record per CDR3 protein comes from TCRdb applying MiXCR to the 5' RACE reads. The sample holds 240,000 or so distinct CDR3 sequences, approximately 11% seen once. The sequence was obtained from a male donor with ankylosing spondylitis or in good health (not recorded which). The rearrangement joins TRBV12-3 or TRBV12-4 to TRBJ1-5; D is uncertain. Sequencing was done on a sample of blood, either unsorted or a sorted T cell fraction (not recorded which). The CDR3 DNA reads TGTGCCAGCAGTTTAGCGTCCCCGGGCAATCAGCCCCAGCATTTT. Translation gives CASSLASPGNQPQHF.